Shown below are 32 T cell receptor beta chains from a single sample sequenced in a study of cytomegalovirus exposure and HLA in healthy donors. Primers for the PCR totalled 60 Vbeta and 13 Jbeta. Sequencing used immunoSEQ multiplex PCR; TCRdb keeps in-frame clones, though not all of them. The sample contains a few hundred thousand clones, 85% to 90% of which appear only once. The sequenced sample was PBMCs. The receptors derive from a woman in her late teens or twenties in good health and CMV-seronegative.

The CDR3 sequence is CASSVPLAGVGTDTQYF. In nucleotides, the CDR3 is TGCGCCAGCAGCGTACCACTAGCGGGGGTGGGCACAGATACGCAGTATTTT. The rearrangement uses TRBV5-1 and TRBJ2-3, with 11 nucleotides matching TRBD2. Germline CDR1 SGHRS, CDR2 YFSETQ. V lost 4 bases and J lost 1; bases outside the gene matches: 8. The CDR3 loop spans 17 amino acids.

The chain joins TRBV9 to TRBJ2-2; 8 bases line up with TRBD1. CDR3 length equals 16 residues. Unmatched junction bases numbered 6, after V lost 0 bases and J lost 5 bases. Germline CDR1 and CDR2: SGDLS and YYNGEE. The CDR3: CASSVARQGATGELFF. The CDR3 coding sequence is TGTGCCAGCAGCGTAGCTCGGCAGGGGGCGACCGGGGAGCTGTTTTTT.

The CDR3 is CASRLAGVYEQYF. CDR3 nucleotide sequence: TGTGCCAGCAGGCTGGCGGGAGTATACGAGCAGTACTTC. J is TRBJ2-5 and V is TRBV6-5; TRBD2 agrees at 7 bases. TRBJ2-7 explains the end of the DNA better; the J call may be wrong. Germline V CDR1 and CDR2: MNHEY, SVGAGI. The CDR3 runs 13 residues.

This chain uses TRBV10-1 with TRBJ2-3; TRBD1 agrees at 7 bases. The CDR3 loop spans 14 amino acids. V was clipped by 4 bases and J by 2 bases; unmatched bases: 3. Germline-derived CDR1 and CDR2 are WNHNN and SYGVQD (reference sequence). CDR3 sequence reads: CASSADRITDTQYF. For the CDR3, the DNA is TGCGCCAGCAGTGCGGACAGGATCACAGATACGCAGTATTTT.

The CDR3: CASSEAGGSTGELFF. CDR3 nucleotide sequence: TGTGCCAGCAGTGAAGCGGGAGGGAGCACCGGGGAGCTGTTTTTT. The chain uses TRBV6-1 and TRBJ2-2; TRBD2 aligns across 7 bases. CDR3 length: 15 residues. The germline gives CDR1 MNHNS, CDR2 SASEGT. V shed 0 bases, J shed 4 bases, and the junction held 2 bases outside the gene matches.

This clone was seen once. V usage is TRBV27 and J usage is TRBJ2-1; 9 positions agree with TRBD1. Germline CDR1 and CDR2: MNHEY and SMNVEV (reference sequence). The CDR3 is made up of 15 amino acids. V shed 6 bases and J 9 bases; nucleotides not matched to a gene: 12. CDR3 in amino acids: CASSPPGTGWSEQFF. CDR3 DNA sequence: TGTGCCAGCAGCCCTCCCGGGACAGGGTGGTCTGAGCAGTTCTTC.

The chain links TRBV7-2 to TRBJ2-3; maybe TRBD2 (5 bases). The CDR3 sequence is 14 residues long. V gave up 6 bases and J gave up 2 bases, with 12 bases separating them. Per germline, CDR1 SGHTA and CDR2 FQGNSA. The CDR3 DNA reads as TGTGCCAGCAGTCCAGGACTTTCCACAGATACGCAGTATTTT. It specifies CASSPGLSTDTQYF.

The chain links TRBV27 to TRBJ1-1; D is undetermined. The germline V gene has CDR1 MNHEY and CDR2 SMNVEV (reference sequence). The CDR3 is 15 amino acids. With 5 bases removed from V and 2 bases from J, the gap between germline ends came to 15 bases. CDR3 amino acids: CASSAGLLRNTEAFF. The CDR3 DNA is TGTGCCAGCAGTGCGGGTCTTCTTCGAAACACTGAAGCTTTCTTT.

The V call is TRBV27, the J call TRBJ2-7, with 11 bases identical to TRBD1. Germline lookup yields CDR1 MNHEY and CDR2 SMNVEV (reference sequence). The CDR3 totals 14 residues. After removal of 6 bases from V and 4 bases from J, the junction contained 5 bases not matched to a gene. This CDR3 is CASSWTGGAYEQYF. The DNA of the CDR3 is TGTGCCAGCAGCTGGACAGGGGGCGCTTACGAGCAGTACTTC.

This chain links TRBV7-9 with TRBJ2-1, with TRBD1 matching 12 bases. J was trimmed by 12 bases and V by 10 bases; bases with no gene match: 16. This CDR3 has 15 amino acids. Germline loops: CDR1 SEHNR, CDR2 FQNEAQ (reference sequence). The CDR3 DNA reads as TGTGCCACCGTCCGGGGACAGGGGGCGACGAGGGGGCAGTTCTTC. Translating it yields CATVRGQGATRGQFF.

This sequence joins TRBV5-1 and TRBJ2-7, with 8 positions matching TRBD2. The V gene's germline CDR1 is SGHRS and CDR2 YFSETQ. This CDR3 contains 16 residues. V lost 0 bases, J lost 7 bases, and 12 bases stayed unmatched. The CDR3 coding sequence is TGCGCCAGCAGCTTGGACCCTAGCGGGTCACCTACGGAGCAGTACTTC. Its translation: CASSLDPSGSPTEQYF. The full variable domain, completed using reference TRBV5-1 and TRBJ2-7, is KAGVTQTPRYLIKTRGQQVTLSCSPISGHRSVSWYQQTPGQGLQFLFEYFSETQRNKGNFPGRFSGRQFSNSRSEMNVSTLELGDSALYLCASSLDPSGSPTEQYFGPGTRLTVT.

This sequence joins TRBV19 and TRBJ2-1; a possible D gene is TRBD1 (5 bases). The CDR3 has 15 amino acids. Germline V gene data show CDR1 as LNHDA and CDR2 as SQIVND (reference sequence). Trimming removed 2 bases from V and 4 bases from J, with 12 bases in between. CDR3 DNA: TGTGCCAGTAGTATACCCGGACAAACTTACAATGAGCAGTTCTTC. Encoded protein: CASSIPGQTYNEQFF.

This clone was detected once. The chain joins TRBV7-2 to TRBJ1-3, with D possibly matching TRBD1 (5 bases). Trimming shortened V by 3 bases and J by 3 bases, and 15 bases separated the two germline ends. From germline, CDR1 is SGHTA and CDR2 FQGNSA. The CDR3 covers 16 residues. The CDR3 reads CASSFRTQRIGNTIYF. In DNA form, the CDR3 reads TGTGCCAGCAGCTTCAGGACACAGAGAATTGGAAACACCATATATTTT.

The V and J genes are TRBV7-2 and TRBJ1-1; 8 bases are a match to TRBD1. The V and J ends lost 0 bases and 2 bases, in that order; junction bases with no gene match: 5. Germline V gives CDR1 SGHTA, CDR2 FQGNSA. This CDR3 contains 16 residues. The DNA of the CDR3 is TGTGCCAGCAGCTTAGCACTCTCAGGGGGCAACACTGAAGCTTTCTTT. This gives the protein CASSLALSGGNTEAFF.

This CDR3 reads CASSESGTSLQETQYF. Here the CDR3 DNA reads TGTGCCAGCAGCGAGTCCGGGACTAGTTTACAAGAGACCCAGTACTTC. This rearrangement joins TRBV9 to TRBJ2-5; 8 positions agree with TRBD2. This CDR3 contains 16 residues. Trimming took 3 bases from V and 2 from J; bases not matched to a gene: 9. Germline CDR1 reads SGDLS; CDR2 reads YYNGEE.

The rearrangement uses TRBV21-1 and TRBJ1-2. TRBV21-1 is labeled a pseudogene. The CDR3 spans 12 residues. This chain's CDR3 is CATPSSCYGYTF. CDR3 nucleotide sequence: TGTGCCACCCCCTCGAGTTGTTATGGCTACACCTTC.

V gene TRBV11-2 combines with J gene TRBJ1-2; D unclear. Germline CDR1 is SGHAT and CDR2 is FQNNGV. CDR3 size: 16 residues. V was trimmed by 6 bases and J by 3 bases, leaving 20 bases between them. The CDR3 protein is CASRDPRVRLDYGYTF. For the CDR3, the DNA is TGTGCCAGCAGGGATCCACGTGTCAGGTTAGACTATGGCTACACCTTC.

V and J are TRBV4-2 and TRBJ2-6; D remains ambiguous. This CDR3 contains 15 residues. Trimming removed 4 bases at V and 4 bases at J, with 11 bases between. CDR1 and CDR2 (germline): LGHNA, YNFKEQ. The CDR3 region is CASSLRVTGANVLTF. As DNA, the CDR3 is TGTGCCAGCAGCCTCCGGGTGACCGGGGCCAACGTCCTGACTTTC.

In its sample, this clone was seen once. The chain combines TRBV7-9 with TRBJ2-1; TRBD1 agrees at 10 bases. CDR1 and CDR2 from the germline V gene are SEHNR and FQNEAQ (reference sequence). The ends lost 8 bases at V and 7 bases at J; junction bases unmatched: 11. The CDR3 contains 15 residues. Written as DNA, the CDR3 is TGTGCCAGCGGACCTGGGACAGGGGTGGGTAATGAGCAGTTCTTC. This encodes CASGPGTGVGNEQFF.

The chain has TRBV2 and TRBJ2-5, with 7 nucleotides matching TRBD1. The CDR3 is 13 amino acids. Germline V gene lookup returns CDR1 SNHLY and CDR2 FYNNEI. The trim removed 6 bases at V and 1 base at J, leaving 2 bases unmatched. CDR3 sequence reads: CASRGGFQETQYF. The DNA for the CDR3 is TGTGCCAGCAGAGGGGGCTTCCAAGAGACCCAGTACTTC. Supplemented by reference TRBV2 and TRBJ2-5, the full variable domain reads EPEVTQTPSHQVTQMGQEVILRCVPISNHLYFYWYRQILGQKVEFLVSFYNNEISEKSEIFDDQFSVERPDGSNFTLKIRSTKLEDSAMYFCASRGGFQETQYFGPGTRLLVL.

V gene TRBV6-5 combines with J gene TRBJ2-7, with TRBD1 identical over 7 bases. The CDR3 spans 13 residues. The junction had 10 bases not matched to a gene; V was cut back by 6 bases and J by 8 bases. CDR1 is MNHEY and CDR2 is SVGAGI in the germline V gene. DNA of the CDR3: TGTGCCAGCAGACAGACAGGGCTGGGGCAGCAGTACTTC. Translation gives CASRQTGLGQQYF.

The CDR3 bases are TGTGCCAGTAGTATGTACAGGGCACGTTATCCTAACTATGGCTACACCTTC. This codes for CASSMYRARYPNYGYTF. The chain couples TRBV19 to TRBJ1-2; a possible D gene is TRBD1 (6 bases). The CDR3 consists of 17 residues. CDR1 is LNHDA, CDR2 SQIVND, per germline (reference sequence). The germline V and J ends were trimmed by 3 bases and 0 bases, with 17 bases remaining between them.

The V call is TRBV4-3, the J call TRBJ2-7; D is undetermined. The CDR3 spans 14 residues. The V and J ends lost 0 bases and 6 bases respectively, with 12 bases between them. The germline gives CDR1 LGHNA, CDR2 YSLEER. CDR3 coding DNA: TGCGCCAGCAGCCAAGATCTGAGGTGGAGCGAGCAGTACTTC. Its translation: CASSQDLRWSEQYF.

The J gene is TRBJ1-1, the V gene TRBV6-6; D may be TRBD1 (5 bases). Germline V gene data show CDR1 as MNHNY and CDR2 as SVGAGI (reference sequence). Trimming took off 5 bases at V and 5 bases at J, with 21 bases between the two ends. This CDR3 has 16 amino acids. The CDR3 bases are TGTGCCAGCAGTATTCCCCTGGAGCCGGGGGTGACTGAAGCTTTCTTT. Protein sequence: CASSIPLEPGVTEAFF.

In its sample, this clone was seen once. The chain is built from TRBV11-2 and TRBJ2-7; D perhaps matches TRBD1 (5 bases). V was cut by 5 bases and J by 9 bases, with 14 bases left in between. Per the germline V gene, CDR1 is SGHAT and CDR2 is FQNNGV. The CDR3 extends over 12 amino acids. The CDR3 sequence is CASSTDRQLQYF. The CDR3 DNA is TGTGCCAGCAGCACGGATCGACAGTTGCAGTACTTC.

The CDR3 sequence is CASSLVQGGANTEAFF. The DNA for the CDR3 is TGTGCCAGCAGCTTAGTACAGGGGGGCGCGAACACTGAAGCTTTCTTT. V gene TRBV11-3 combines with J gene TRBJ1-1; TRBD1 agrees at 8 bases. CDR3 length: 16 amino acids. The junction had 5 bases not matched to a gene; V was cut back by 1 base and J by 1 base. Germline assignment: CDR1 SGHNT and CDR2 YENEEA.

The chain combines TRBV11-2 with TRBJ2-3; weak D call: TRBD2 (5 bases). CDR1 and CDR2 from the germline V gene are SGHAT and FQNNGV. CDR3 length: 15 amino acids. V was trimmed by 3 bases and J by 3 bases, leaving 13 bases between them. The CDR3 DNA follows: TGTGCCAGCAGCTTGGGGAGCGGACTTACAGATACGCAGTATTTT. It yields the protein CASSLGSGLTDTQYF.

V is TRBV4-1 and J is TRBJ2-7, with D maybe TRBD2 (5 bases). V was pared by 1 base and J by 3 bases, with 10 bases between. This CDR3 is built from 14 residues. CDR1 is MGHRA, CDR2 YSYEKL, per germline. The CDR3 spells CASSQVSRDYEQYF. The CDR3 bases are TGCGCCAGCAGCCAAGTTTCGAGGGACTACGAGCAGTACTTC.

The chain is built from TRBV9 and TRBJ2-5; D might be TRBD2 (5 bases). This CDR3 has 15 amino acids. The V and J ends lost 4 bases and 0 bases respectively, with 13 bases between them. Germline V lookup: CDR1 SGDLS, CDR2 YYNGEE. The CDR3 protein is CASSFTGKYQETQYF. CDR3 DNA sequence: TGTGCCAGCAGCTTCACGGGGAAGTACCAAGAGACCCAGTACTTC. Variable domain in full (rest from reference TRBV9 and TRBJ2-5): DSGVTQTPKHLITATGQRVTLRCSPRSGDLSVYWYQQSLDQGLQFLIQYYNGEERAKGNILERFSAQQFPDLHSELNLSSLELGDSALYFCASSFTGKYQETQYFGPGTRLLVL.

A single count supports this clone. CDR3 in amino acids: CASSLAEPPLLYEQYF. The CDR3 coding sequence is TGTGCCAGCAGCTTGGCCGAGCCCCCCCTTTTATACGAGCAGTACTTC. The rearrangement links TRBV5-4 to TRBJ2-7; no definite D call. With 0 bases removed from V and 4 bases from J, the gap between germline ends came to 17 bases. This CDR3 region has 16 residues. Germline V lookup: CDR1 SGHNT, CDR2 YYREEE (reference sequence).

This rearrangement joins TRBV4-3 to TRBJ2-7; no firm D call. Between the trimmed V and J ends, which lost 1 base and 3 bases, there was a span of 7 bases. CDR1 is LGHNA, CDR2 YSLEER, per germline. The CDR3 contains 13 residues. The CDR3 spells CASSQGLRYEQYF. The CDR3 region has the DNA TGCGCCAGCAGCCAAGGGCTTCGCTACGAGCAGTACTTC.

This chain connects TRBV10-3 to TRBJ2-3; 8 nucleotides agree with TRBD2. Germline V gives CDR1 ENHRY, CDR2 SYGVKD. This CDR3 is 12 amino acids long. The V segment lost 10 bases and the J segment 0 bases; nucleotides outside the gene matches: 0. The CDR3 DNA reads TGTGCCACTAGCGGGAGCACAGATACGCAGTATTTT. This encodes CATSGSTDTQYF.